This TCR beta chain was found in a study of T cell changes during pregnancy in multiple sclerosis (dated by TCRdb to the late 2010s). Notes on the research overall: Changes in the T cell repertoire over the course of pregnancy were examined in this study in women with multiple sclerosis.

With respect to this clone: What antigen it recognizes has not been identified. Base qualities are not at hand, and no much larger clone is one base apart.

The trim is 0 bases for V and 1 base for J, with a gap of 9 bases between the germline ends. Measured from the cysteine to the phenylalanine, the CDR3 is 16 residues long. The only DNA kept is the CDR3, 48 bases in frame from the first base. Reading the germline V gene gives CDR1 KGHSH and CDR2 LQKENI. The library was generated by the immunoSEQ multiplex PCR assay. What TCRdb holds here is the immuneACCESS table cut down to in-frame rearrangements. Part of the clones is not present; checked against another copy, under half of the missing clones reflect an unresolved V gene, and the others are unexplained. The sample includes under 70,000 clones, with 91% observed a single time. The ten largest clones represent approximately 2% of the sample.

The sequence derives from a female donor in good health, enrolled as a control in a pregnancy study. The chain joins TRBV18 to TRBJ2-2; TRBD2 is possibly the D segment (6 matching bases). Specimen: peripheral blood, collected in the third trimester of pregnancy. The CDR3 sequence is CASSPPPGGNTGELFF. DNA sequence: TGTGCCAGCTCACCACCGCCCGGGGGGAACACCGGGGAGCTGTTTTTT.